This T cell receptor (beta chain) was sequenced during a study of blood T cell repertoires in COVID-19. At the level of the study: Sites across the United States, Italy and Spain contributed samples from acute and convalescent COVID-19. The analysed material was cDNA or gDNA that came from T cells, B-cell-depleted T cells, or PBMCs.

Between the trimmed V and J ends, which lost 1 base and 5 bases, there was a span of 11 bases. The CDR3 extends over 14 amino acids. CDR1 and CDR2 from the germline V gene are SGHAT and FQNNGV. Original data processing: Amplification from reference gene primers served as the basis for estimated nucleated cell counts. Clones were sequenced by immunoSEQ multiplex PCR, and TCRdb holds only the in-frame ones, with some missing. The DNA gave D and trimming, while V, J and clone size come from that table. The sample includes approximately 100,000 clones, 69% of them seen just once. This clone appeared a single time.

This TCR was recovered from an elderly man with acute or convalescent COVID-19. This rearrangement joins TRBV11-2 to TRBJ1-1; perhaps TRBD1 as D (5 bases). Sequences were obtained from peripheral blood. CDR3 amino acids: CASSLGGVRTEAFF. In DNA form, the CDR3 reads TGTGCCAGCAGCTTAGGGGGGGTGAGGACTGAAGCTTTCTTT.